The entry below describes one T cell receptor beta chain. Using immunoSEQ multiplex PCR, the repertoire was profiled, and TCRdb retains in-frame clones only, with some absent. The repertoire holds just over 95,000 clones, with roughly 88% as singletons. This sample is part of a study of OX40 agonist ivuxolimab in advanced cancers. CDR1 is MDHEN and CDR2 is SYDVKM in the germline V gene. Trimming pared 2 bases from V and 4 bases from J, leaving 14 bases between. The CDR3 length is 16 residues. This chain uses TRBV28 with TRBJ2-2, with D uncertain. The TCR sequence derives from an adult with an advanced solid tumor such as melanoma, head and neck, liver or kidney cancer. The sample consisted of CD4+ or CD8+ T cells sorted from blood, taken in a trial of the OX40 agonist ivuxolimab. The CDR3 sequence: CASSLRPSQITGELFF. DNA of the CDR3: TGTGCCAGCAGTTTACGACCTTCGCAGATCACCGGGGAGCTGTTTTTT.